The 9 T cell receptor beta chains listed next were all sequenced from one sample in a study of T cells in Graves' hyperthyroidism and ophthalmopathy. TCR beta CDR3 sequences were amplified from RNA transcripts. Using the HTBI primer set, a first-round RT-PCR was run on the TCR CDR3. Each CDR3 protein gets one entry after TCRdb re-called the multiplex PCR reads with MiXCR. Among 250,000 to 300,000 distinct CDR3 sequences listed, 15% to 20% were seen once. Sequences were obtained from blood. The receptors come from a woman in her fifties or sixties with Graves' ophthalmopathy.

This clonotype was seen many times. The CDR3 sequence: CASSIGAFNQPQHF. The CDR3 DNA reads as TGCGCCAGCAGCATCGGAGCTTTCAATCAGCCCCAGCATTTT. V gene TRBV5-1 combines with J gene TRBJ1-5, with D unresolved. V was pared by 4 bases and J by 3 bases, with 11 bases between. CDR3 length: 14 residues. Germline lookup yields CDR1 SGHRS and CDR2 YFSETQ.

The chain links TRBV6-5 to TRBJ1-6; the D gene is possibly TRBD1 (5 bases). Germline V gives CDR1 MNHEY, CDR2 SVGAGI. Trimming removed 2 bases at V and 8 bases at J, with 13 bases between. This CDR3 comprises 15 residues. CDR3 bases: TGTGCCAGCAGTTACACGGGGGGTGAGGATTCACCCCTCCACTTT. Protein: CASSYTGGEDSPLHF.

CDR3 in amino acids: CATKGAAGTEAFF. CDR3 coding DNA: TGTGCCACCAAGGGGGCCGCGGGCACTGAAGCTTTCTTT. The genes are TRBV24-1 and TRBJ1-1; TRBD1 matches 7 bases. The V segment lost 8 bases and the J segment 4 bases; nucleotides outside the gene matches: 6. The CDR3 has 13 amino acids. Germline assignment: CDR1 KGHDR and CDR2 SFDVKD.

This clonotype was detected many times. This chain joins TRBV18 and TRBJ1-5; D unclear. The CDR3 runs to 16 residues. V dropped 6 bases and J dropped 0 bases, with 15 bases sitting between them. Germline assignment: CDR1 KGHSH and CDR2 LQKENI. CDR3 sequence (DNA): TGTGCCAGCTCGCCCCAGACACCTCATAGCAATCAGCCCCAGCATTTT. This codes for CASSPQTPHSNQPQHF.

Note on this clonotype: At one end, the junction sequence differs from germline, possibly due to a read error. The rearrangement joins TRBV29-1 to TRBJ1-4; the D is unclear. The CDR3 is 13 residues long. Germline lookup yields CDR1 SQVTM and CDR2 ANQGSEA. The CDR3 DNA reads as TGCAGCGTTGAGCCAGCAACTAATGGAAAACTGTTTTTT. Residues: CSVEPATNGKLFF.

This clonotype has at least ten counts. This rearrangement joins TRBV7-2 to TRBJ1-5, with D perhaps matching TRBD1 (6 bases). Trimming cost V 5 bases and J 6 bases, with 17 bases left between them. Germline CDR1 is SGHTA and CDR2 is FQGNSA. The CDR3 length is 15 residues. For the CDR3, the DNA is TGTGCCAGCAGCCCCTGGGGGCCAGGGGTTCAGCCCCAGCATTTT. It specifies CASSPWGPGVQPQHF.

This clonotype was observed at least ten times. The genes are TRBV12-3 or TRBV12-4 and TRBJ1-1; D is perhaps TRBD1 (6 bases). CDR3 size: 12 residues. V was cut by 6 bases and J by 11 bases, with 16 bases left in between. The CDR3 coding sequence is TGTGCCAGCAGAGTAACAGGGAGTTTGGCTTTCTTT. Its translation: CASRVTGSLAFF.

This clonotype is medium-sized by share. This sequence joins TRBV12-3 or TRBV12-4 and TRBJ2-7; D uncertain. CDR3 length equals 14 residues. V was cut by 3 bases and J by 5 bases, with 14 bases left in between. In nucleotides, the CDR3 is TGTGCCAGCAGTTTCGCGCTAGGTTCGGACGAGCAGTACTTC. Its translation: CASSFALGSDEQYF.

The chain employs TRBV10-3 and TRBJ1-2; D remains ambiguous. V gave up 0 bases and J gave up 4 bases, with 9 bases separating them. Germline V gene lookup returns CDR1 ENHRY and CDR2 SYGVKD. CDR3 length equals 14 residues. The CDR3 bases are TGTGCCATCAGTGAGTCTGCTCCCAGCTATGGCTACACCTTC. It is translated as CAISESAPSYGYTF.